The 5 T cell receptor beta chains presented below share a single source sample, sequenced in a study of T cell responses to AZD1222 COVID-19 vaccine. Profiled with immunoSEQ multiplex PCR; TCRdb holds only in-frame clones, not every one. This table holds some 56,000 clones, roughly 87% found once. The sample consisted of peripheral blood, taken 28 days after the second AZD1222 dose. These receptors were obtained from an adult who received the AZD1222 COVID-19 vaccine.

This clone was picked up one time. The chain is built from TRBV6-1 and TRBJ2-7; D possibly corresponds to TRBD2 (6 bases). Germline V gives CDR1 MNHNS, CDR2 SASEGT. Trimming left V 3 bases short and J 4 bases short, with 16 bases between. The CDR3 totals 15 residues. The CDR3 region is CASSEGGTHRYEQYF. The DNA of the CDR3 is TGTGCCAGCAGTGAGGGAGGCACTCACCGGTACGAGCAGTACTTC.

V is TRBV19 and J is TRBJ1-2; no clear D. With 0 bases removed from V and 3 bases from J, the gap between germline ends came to 5 bases. The CDR3 has 13 amino acids. Germline V CDR1 and CDR2: LNHDA, SQIVND (reference sequence). CDR3 nucleotide sequence: TGTGCCAGTAGTATAGACAGAGACTATGGCTACACCTTC. Its protein product is CASSIDRDYGYTF.

This clone appeared a single time. The chain employs TRBV4-1 and TRBJ2-7, with D perhaps TRBD1 (6 bases). CDR1 is MGHRA and CDR2 is YSYEKL in the germline V gene. Trimming took 4 bases from V and 7 from J, leaving 17 bases between them. The CDR3 has 14 amino acids. CDR3 nucleotide sequence: TGCGCCAGCAGCCTCGGACAGAATGATTTAGAGCAGTACTTC. Protein: CASSLGQNDLEQYF.

This chain uses TRBV18 with TRBJ2-5, with 7 nucleotides matching TRBD2. The CDR3 has 13 residues. CDR1 KGHSH and CDR2 LQKENI come from the germline V gene. V lost 2 bases, J lost 4 bases, and 1 base stayed unmatched. CDR3: CASSPLAGETQYF. CDR3 bases: TGTGCCAGCTCACCATTAGCGGGAGAGACCCAGTACTTC.

The chain couples TRBV7-6 to TRBJ2-2; D is ambiguous. With 2 bases removed from V and 4 bases from J, the gap between germline ends came to 8 bases. CDR3 length: 14 residues. Germline V gene data show CDR1 as SGHVS and CDR2 as FNYEAQ. CDR3 loop: CASSLSSGTGELFF. The DNA for the CDR3 is TGTGCCAGCAGCTTATCTTCGGGCACCGGGGAGCTGTTTTTT.